These 13 T cell receptor beta chains came from one sample sequenced in a study of blood T cell repertoires in COVID-19. The data were produced by immunoSEQ multiplex PCR, yet TCRdb's version contains in-frame clones alone and is incomplete. The table shows hundreds of thousands of clones, with around nine tenths occurring only once. The source material was peripheral blood. These receptors were taken from a woman younger than 30 who had recovered from COVID-19.

J is TRBJ2-3 and V is TRBV5-1, with D possibly TRBD1 on 5 matching bases. Trimming shortened V by 4 bases and J by 0 bases, and 9 bases separated the two germline ends. This CDR3 has 14 residues. Germline values: CDR1 SGHRS, CDR2 YFSETQ. This chain's CDR3 is CASSARVSTDTQYF. DNA for the CDR3: TGCGCCAGCAGCGCCAGGGTTAGCACAGATACGCAGTATTTT.

This chain links TRBV5-6 with TRBJ1-1; 9 bases are a match to TRBD1. V gave up 3 bases and J gave up 5 bases; unmatched junction bases: 5. The CDR3 covers 14 residues. From germline, CDR1 is SGHDT and CDR2 YYEEEE. The CDR3 here is CASSWVQGATEAFF. DNA for the CDR3: TGTGCCAGCAGCTGGGTACAGGGGGCGACTGAAGCTTTCTTT.

The chain recombines TRBV5-8 with TRBJ1-1, with a tentative D call TRBD1 (5 bases). Trimming left V 2 bases short and J 1 base short, with 12 bases between. The CDR3 has 15 amino acids. Germline V gene data show CDR1 as SGHTS and CDR2 as YDEGEE. The CDR3, as DNA: TGTGCCAGCAGCTTACAAGCCGGACAGAACACTGAAGCTTTCTTT. Its protein product is CASSLQAGQNTEAFF.

The genes are TRBV5-1 and TRBJ1-5; D may be TRBD1 (5 bases). Trimming stripped 1 base from V and 7 bases from J, with 12 bases between. Germline CDR1 SGHRS, CDR2 YFSETQ. This CDR3 region has 14 residues. The CDR3 DNA reads as TGCGCCAGCAGCTTGTCAGGGTTAGGGCAGCCCCAGCATTTT. This sequence encodes CASSLSGLGQPQHF.

The rearrangement joins TRBV21-1 to TRBJ2-7; TRBD1, as called in the table, went unchecked against the DNA. TRBV21-1 is an annotated pseudogene. The CDR3 has 16 residues. The CDR3 loop reads CASSKNRDRLLYEQYV. In DNA form, the CDR3 reads TGTGCCAGCAGCAAAAACCGGGACAGGCTTTTGTACGAGCAGTACGTC.

The chain recombines TRBV11-2 with TRBJ2-2; 9 bases align to TRBD2. V was clipped by 3 bases and J by 4 bases; unmatched bases: 3. The germline V gene encodes CDR1 SGHAT and CDR2 FQNNGV. The CDR3 extends over 15 amino acids. The CDR3 region is CASSLREGATGELFF. The CDR3 region has the DNA TGTGCCAGCAGCTTGCGGGAGGGGGCCACCGGGGAGCTGTTTTTT.

The chain has TRBV6-5 and TRBJ2-2; D unclear. Trimming took off 7 bases at V and 1 base at J, with 7 bases between the two ends. The CDR3 covers 13 residues. Germline lookup yields CDR1 MNHEY and CDR2 SVGAGI. The CDR3 is CASKRGNTGELFF. CDR3 bases: TGTGCCAGCAAGAGAGGGAACACCGGGGAGCTGTTTTTT.

This chain connects TRBV5-5 to TRBJ2-3; 9 nucleotides line up with TRBD1. V dropped 3 bases and J dropped 1; count of bases not matched to a gene: 3. There are 15 residues in the CDR3. Germline-derived CDR1 and CDR2 are SGHKS and YYEKEE (reference sequence). As DNA, the CDR3 is TGTGCCAGCAGCTGGACAGGGGCTGGCACAGATACGCAGTATTTT. Its translation is CASSWTGAGTDTQYF.

The chain couples TRBV4-1 to TRBJ2-2; 7 bases are shared with TRBD2. This CDR3 region has 17 residues. From germline, CDR1 is MGHRA and CDR2 YSYEKL. The ends lost 4 bases at V and 3 bases at J; junction bases unmatched: 11. CDR3 sequence reads: CASSPLGLAEDTGELFF. The CDR3 nucleotides read TGCGCCAGCAGCCCACTCGGTCTAGCGGAGGACACCGGGGAGCTGTTTTTT.

V gene TRBV7-8 combines with J gene TRBJ2-1; maybe TRBD2 (6 bases). Germline V gene data show CDR1 as SGHVS and CDR2 as FQNEAQ. There are 14 residues in the CDR3. The germline V and J ends were trimmed by 5 bases and 4 bases, with 12 bases remaining between them. CDR3 DNA sequence: TGTGCCAGCAGCGTATATGCGGGATACAATGAGCAGTTCTTC. Translating it yields CASSVYAGYNEQFF. The whole variable domain, filled in from reference TRBV7-8 and TRBJ2-1, reads GAGVSQSPRYKVAKRGQDVALRCDPISGHVSLFWYQQALGQGPEFLTYFQNEAQLDKSGLPSDRFFAERPEGSVSTLKIQRTQQEDSAVYLCASSVYAGYNEQFFGPGTRLTVL.

J is TRBJ2-1 and V is TRBV7-8; 15 positions match TRBD2. V was pared by 5 bases and J by 5 bases, with 4 bases of the junction left unmatched. The CDR3 consists of 16 residues. Germline V gene lookup returns CDR1 SGHVS and CDR2 FQNEAQ. The CDR3 DNA follows: TGTGCCAGCAGCCCGCGGACTAGCGGGAGGGACAATGAGCAGTTCTTC. Protein product: CASSPRTSGRDNEQFF.

This chain uses TRBV3-1 (or the pseudogene TRBV3-2) with TRBJ2-1; possible D gene TRBD2, 6 bases. This CDR3 contains 16 residues. Germline-derived CDR1 and CDR2 are LGHDT and YNNKEL (reference sequence). The V end was cut by 0 bases, the J end by 6 bases, with 15 bases between. The CDR3 coding sequence is TGTGCCAGCAGCCAAGATGAGGGACTCCCTCCCAATGAGCAGTTCTTC. Translating it yields CASSQDEGLPPNEQFF.

CDR3 DNA sequence: TGTGCCACCAGTGAGGGGGGTCAGGGTAAAACTGAAGCTTTCTTT. This translates into CATSEGGQGKTEAFF. V and J are TRBV24-1 and TRBJ1-1; D may be TRBD1 (5 bases). CDR3 length equals 15 residues. The ends were cut back, 4 bases at V and 5 bases at J, with 16 bases in the middle. Germline-derived CDR1 and CDR2 are KGHDR and SFDVKD.